This TCR beta chain emerged from a study of OX40 agonist ivuxolimab in advanced cancers. V was clipped by 4 bases and J by 2 bases; unmatched bases: 2. This CDR3 spans 13 amino acids. Germline V gives CDR1 SGHNT, CDR2 YYREEE (reference sequence). This clone was seen a few times. Assay: immunoSEQ multiplex PCR; the TCRdb copy retains only in-frame clones and omits some. The sample comprises roughly 48,000 clones, 85% of which are singletons, and about 10% rests with the top ten. The sequence was obtained from an adult with an advanced solid tumor such as melanoma, head and neck, liver or kidney cancer. This specimen was CD4+ or CD8+ T cells sorted from blood, taken in a trial of the OX40 agonist ivuxolimab. The V call is TRBV5-4, the J call TRBJ2-7, with 8 bases aligning to TRBD1. The CDR3 DNA follows: TGTGCCAGCAGCCGGACAGGGACCTACGAGCAGTACTTC. Its translation: CASSRTGTYEQYF.